Sequencing of this T cell receptor (beta chain) was carried out in a study of Graves' ophthalmopathy and Graves' hyperthyroidism. Study-level findings and limits: Most thyroid-expanded clonotypes exceeding 0.001 frequency were also found in blood.

As the template, RNA transcripts were used to amplify TCR beta CDR3 regions. The first round was an RT-PCR with HTBI primers, and the second round was a multiplex PCR. MiXCR, run by TCRdb on the multiplex PCR reads, gives a single entry per CDR3 protein. Of roughly 500,000 distinct CDR3 sequences in the sample, 13% to 15% were seen once. Concerning this clonotype itself: Its target is not known.

The V end lost 4 bases, the J end lost 8 bases, and 12 bases lay between the germline ends. Germline-derived CDR1 and CDR2 are SGDLS and YYNGEE. The length of the CDR3 is 12 residues. The sequencing sample was made of blood. V usage is TRBV9 and J usage is TRBJ1-2; D is perhaps TRBD1 (6 bases). The receptor's source is a woman aged 30 to 39 with Graves' ophthalmopathy. Here the CDR3 reads CASSQGSGGYTF. Written as DNA, the CDR3 is TGTGCCAGCAGCCAGGGGTCCGGCGGCTACACCTTC. Together with reference TRBV9 and TRBJ1-2, the CDR3 gives the full variable domain: DSGVTQTPKHLITATGQRVTLRCSPRSGDLSVYWYQQSLDQGLQFLIQYYNGEERAKGNILERFSAQQFPDLHSELNLSSLELGDSALYFCASSQGSGGYTFGSGTRLTVV.